This TCR beta chain was identified during a study of blood T cell repertoires in COVID-19. Turning to the study itself: Samples taken during acute and convalescent COVID-19 were collected in the United States, Italy and Spain. Nucleic acid was either cDNA or gDNA, and it came from T cells, B-cell-depleted T cells, or PBMCs.

CDR3 size: 13 residues. Per germline, CDR1 MNHNS and CDR2 SASEGT. V shed 2 bases, J shed 13 bases, and the junction held 9 bases outside the gene matches. Methods used by the authors: Reference gene primer amplification yielded estimated nucleated cell counts. Some clones are missing from TCRdb's copy, which holds only in-frame ones; the method was immunoSEQ multiplex PCR. The V and J calls and the clone size are those of that table, but D and trimming were determined from the DNA. The sample has fewer than 350,000 clones; around 89% are singletons. Sequencing input: peripheral blood. The chain recombines TRBV6-1 with TRBJ1-2, with 8 nucleotides matching TRBD1. The sequence was collected from a man in his forties with acute or convalescent COVID-19. The CDR3 sequence: CASSERGDRGATF. The CDR3 DNA sequence: TGTGCCAGCAGTGAAAGAGGAGACAGGGGTGCCACCTTC.